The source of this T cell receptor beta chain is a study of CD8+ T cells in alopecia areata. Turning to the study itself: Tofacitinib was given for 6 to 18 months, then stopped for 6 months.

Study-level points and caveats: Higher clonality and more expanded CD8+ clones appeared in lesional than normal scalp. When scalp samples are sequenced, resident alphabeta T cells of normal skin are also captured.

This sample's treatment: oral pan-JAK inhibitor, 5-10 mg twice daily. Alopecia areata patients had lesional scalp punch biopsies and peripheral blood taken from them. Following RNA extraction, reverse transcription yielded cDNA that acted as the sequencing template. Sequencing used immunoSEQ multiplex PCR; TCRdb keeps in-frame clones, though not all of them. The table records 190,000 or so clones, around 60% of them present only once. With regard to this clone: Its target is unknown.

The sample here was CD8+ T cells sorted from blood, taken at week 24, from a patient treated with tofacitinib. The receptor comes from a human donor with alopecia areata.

CDR3 loop: CASSGTVYEQYF. CDR3 sequence (DNA): TGTGCCAGCAGCGGGACTGTCTACGAGCAGTACTTC. The chain uses TRBV7-9 and TRBJ2-7, with a tentative D call TRBD2 (6 bases). This CDR3 spans 12 amino acids. The germline CDR1 and CDR2 sequences are SEHNR and FQNEAQ (reference sequence). The germline V and J ends were trimmed by 5 bases and 3 bases, with 8 bases remaining between them.